Following are 31 T cell receptor beta chains from one sample sequenced in a study of cytomegalovirus exposure and HLA in healthy donors. PCR employed 60 Vbeta and 13 Jbeta primers. Method: immunoSEQ multiplex PCR; TCRdb's copy keeps in-frame clones and lacks some. The data contain about 160,000 clones, approximately 79% of them seen just once; the ten biggest clones take up around 6.5%. Sequencing was done on a sample of PBMCs. Receptor source: a man aged 45-65 years in good health and CMV-seropositive.

Concerning this clone itself: The same CDR3 arises from other DNA sequences in this sample as well. This chain connects TRBV4-1 to TRBJ2-4; the D gene is possibly TRBD2 (5 bases). Germline loops: CDR1 MGHRA, CDR2 YSYEKL. V lost 4 bases and J lost 5, with 18 bases in between. CDR3 length equals 16 residues. The CDR3 region is CASSRDVFGVENIQYF. The CDR3 DNA sequence: TGCGCCAGCAGCCGAGACGTTTTCGGGGTCGAAAACATTCAGTACTTC.

The chain joins TRBV15 to TRBJ2-5; the D gene is possibly TRBD1 (5 bases). Germline V gene lookup returns CDR1 LNHNV and CDR2 YYDKDF (reference sequence). The CDR3 extends over 15 amino acids. V gave up 3 bases and J gave up 6 bases, with 17 bases separating them. Here the CDR3 DNA reads TGTGCCACCAGCAGCGTCCGGCAGGGCCCGAAGACCCAGTACTTC. Translating it yields CATSSVRQGPKTQYF.

This clone was picked up one time. The chain carries TRBV27 and TRBJ2-5, with D tentatively TRBD2 (6 bases). The germline V gene has CDR1 MNHEY and CDR2 SMNVEV (reference sequence). The CDR3 consists of 18 residues. The germline V and J ends were trimmed by 0 bases and 5 bases, with 22 bases remaining between them. CDR3 loop: CASSLSRKVEGLKETQYF. CDR3 bases: TGTGCCAGCAGTTTATCGAGGAAAGTGGAGGGTCTTAAGGAGACCCAGTACTTC.

This chain links TRBV10-3 with TRBJ1-2; D call uncertain. CDR3 length equals 14 residues. Germline CDR1 and CDR2: ENHRY and SYGVKD. Trimming stripped 11 bases from V and 4 bases from J, with 20 bases between. The CDR3 bases are TGTGCCGTCCCGGTGGAGGAGGGCGGCTATGGCTACACCTTC. Translation gives CAVPVEEGGYGYTF.

CDR3 sequence (DNA): TGCAGCGTGACGACAGCGCTCACCGGGGAGCTGTTTTTT. Translated: CSVTTALTGELFF. V is TRBV29-1 and J is TRBJ2-2, with D possibly matching TRBD1 (5 bases). Deletions cut 6 bases from V and 4 bases from J, with 12 bases between. CDR3 size: 13 residues. Germline CDR1 SQVTM, CDR2 ANQGSEA.

V and J are TRBV10-3 and TRBJ2-7; 11 bases are shared with TRBD1. Germline V gene data show CDR1 as ENHRY and CDR2 as SYGVKD. The CDR3 sequence is 17 residues long. The V and J ends lost 0 bases and 4 bases, in that order; junction bases with no gene match: 8. This CDR3 reads CAISESLVGQGAYEQYF. The CDR3 coding sequence is TGTGCCATCAGTGAGTCGTTGGTTGGACAGGGGGCTTACGAGCAGTACTTC.

The chain combines TRBV7-9 with TRBJ1-1; D is ambiguous. V shed 1 base and J shed 3 bases, with 6 bases lying between them. From germline, CDR1 is SEHNR and CDR2 FQNEAQ (reference sequence). The CDR3 runs 13 residues. This CDR3 is CASSLVSDTEAFF. The DNA for the CDR3 is TGTGCCAGCAGCTTAGTCTCTGACACTGAAGCTTTCTTT.

The V call is TRBV13, the J call TRBJ2-7; 11 nucleotides match TRBD2. This CDR3 spans 15 amino acids. Trimming at V came to 7 bases and at J to 3 bases, leaving 8 bases not matched to a gene. Germline-derived CDR1 and CDR2 are PRHDT and FYEKMQ (reference sequence). The CDR3 region is CASTQGLAEIYEQYF. CDR3 DNA sequence: TGTGCCAGCACCCAGGGACTAGCGGAGATCTACGAGCAGTACTTC.

This clone was observed a handful of times. The chain employs TRBV19 and TRBJ2-1, with D perhaps TRBD2 (6 bases). V was pared by 1 base and J by 5 bases, with 9 bases between. Germline V gene lookup returns CDR1 LNHDA and CDR2 SQIVND (reference sequence). CDR3 length equals 14 residues. This CDR3 reads CASSIVSSDNEQFF. The DNA of the CDR3 is TGTGCCAGTAGTATAGTATCTAGCGACAATGAGCAGTTCTTC.

In DNA form, the CDR3 reads TGCGCCAGCAGCTTGGGGCTAGCGGGACCTCCCACAGATACGCAGTATTTT. Translation gives CASSLGLAGPPTDTQYF. The chain is built from TRBV5-1 and TRBJ2-3, with 9 bases lining up with TRBD2. This CDR3 comprises 17 residues. Per the germline V gene, CDR1 is SGHRS and CDR2 is YFSETQ. The V and J ends lost 0 bases and 2 bases, in that order; junction bases with no gene match: 7.

DNA for the CDR3: TGCGCCAGCAGTGACCCTGTGGTTGGGGGCGCAGATACGCAGTATTTT. The encoded protein is CASSDPVVGGADTQYF. This rearrangement joins TRBV10-2 to TRBJ2-3; D perhaps matches TRBD1 (6 bases). From germline, CDR1 is WSHSY and CDR2 SAAADI. Trimming shortened V by 3 bases and J by 4 bases, and 17 bases separated the two germline ends. The CDR3 consists of 16 residues.

V gene TRBV9 combines with J gene TRBJ1-6; D gene uncertain. The length of the CDR3 is 14 residues. The V gene lost 4 bases and the J gene lost 9 bases, with 14 bases spanning the gap. Looked up from germline, CDR1 is SGDLS and CDR2 is YYNGEE. The chain's CDR3 is CASSQTSQVSPLHF. The CDR3 region has the DNA TGTGCCAGCAGCCAAACATCTCAGGTTTCACCCCTCCACTTT.

J is TRBJ2-1 and V is TRBV5-6, with TRBD2 as a possible D gene (6 bases). CDR3 length: 15 residues. The V end was cut by 0 bases, the J end by 3 bases, with 10 bases between. CDR1 and CDR2 from the germline V gene are SGHDT and YYEEEE. Here the CDR3 reads CASSLGEAVYNEQFF. The CDR3 region has the DNA TGTGCCAGCAGCTTGGGGGAGGCAGTCTACAATGAGCAGTTCTTC.

The rearrangement uses TRBV7-9 and TRBJ2-1, with TRBD2 identical over 11 bases. CDR3 size: 12 residues. Germline V gives CDR1 SEHNR, CDR2 FQNEAQ (reference sequence). V dropped 8 bases and J dropped 8; count of bases not matched to a gene: 2. The CDR3 nucleotides are TGTGCCAGCCGGGGACTAGCGGATGAGCAGTTCTTC. Amino acids: CASRGLADEQFF. The variable domain in full, completed from reference TRBV7-9 and TRBJ2-1, reads DTGVSQNPRHKITKRGQNVTFRCDPISEHNRLYWYRQTLGQGPEFLTYFQNEAQLEKSRLLSDRFSAERPKGSFSTLEIQRTEQGDSAMYLCASRGLADEQFFGPGTRLTVL.

The V and J genes are TRBV2 and TRBJ2-1; 12 bases fit TRBD2. Trimming took 5 bases from V and 4 from J; bases not matched to a gene: 3. Germline CDR1 SNHLY, CDR2 FYNNEI. This CDR3 region has 15 residues. CDR3 in DNA: TGTGCCAGCAGTAGACTAGCGGGAGATTACAATGAGCAGTTCTTC. Translated: CASSRLAGDYNEQFF.

Points on this clone: One end of the junction does not line up with germline, which may come from a read error. The rearrangement uses TRBV7-9 and TRBJ2-1; TRBD2 matches at 10 bases. CDR1 and CDR2 from the germline V gene are SEHNR and FQNEAQ (reference sequence). The CDR3 sequence is 17 residues long. The CDR3 loop reads CSSSLKPFSGRLDEQFF. DNA of the CDR3: TGTTCCAGCAGCTTAAAACCTTTTAGCGGGAGGTTGGATGAGCAGTTCTTC. Complete variable domain (other parts from reference TRBV7-9 and TRBJ2-1): DTGVSQNPRHKITKRGQNVTFRCDPISEHNRLYWYRQTLGQGPEFLTYFQNEAQLEKSRLLSDRFSAERPKGSFSTLEIQRTEQGDSAMYLCSSSLKPFSGRLDEQFFGPGTRLTVL.

The chain recombines TRBV25-1 with TRBJ2-5, with D tentatively TRBD2 (6 bases). The J call may not be correct, given that the DNA end is closer to TRBJ2-7. Germline V CDR1 and CDR2: MGHDK, SYGVNS. CDR3 length: 13 amino acids. CDR3 coding DNA: TGTGCCAGCAGTGGGGACTTCCTCTACGAGCAGTACTTC. It is translated as CASSGDFLYEQYF.

The V gene is TRBV11-3, the J gene TRBJ2-2; weak D call: TRBD2 (6 bases). The CDR3 has 13 amino acids. V lost 5 bases, J lost 5 bases, and 9 bases lay in between. Germline V gene sequence: CDR1 SGHNT, CDR2 YENEEA. CDR3 nucleotide sequence: TGTGCCAGCAGCCCAGGGAGGACCGGGGAGCTGTTTTTT. This codes for CASSPGRTGELFF.

J is TRBJ2-7 and V is TRBV30; possibly TRBD1 for D (6 bases). CDR3 length: 15 amino acids. Germline CDR1 reads GTSNPN; CDR2 reads SVGIG (reference sequence). The V end lost 1 base, the J end lost 0 bases, and 13 bases lay between the germline ends. The CDR3: CAWSAGTDSSYEQYF. CDR3 nucleotides: TGTGCCTGGAGTGCAGGGACGGACAGCTCCTACGAGCAGTACTTC.

The gene calls are TRBV7-9 and TRBJ2-2; the D is unclear. Trimming left V 2 bases short and J 5 bases short, with 12 bases between. Per germline, CDR1 SEHNR and CDR2 FQNEAQ (reference sequence). The CDR3 sequence is 15 residues long. The CDR3: CASSLTSTATGELFF. CDR3 sequence (DNA): TGTGCCAGCAGCTTAACCAGCACAGCAACCGGGGAGCTGTTTTTT.

V is TRBV11-2 and J is TRBJ2-5; the match to TRBD2 covers 8 bases. Germline CDR1 SGHAT, CDR2 FQNNGV. V lost 5 bases to trimming and J lost 1 base; unmatched junction nucleotides: 12. This CDR3 spans 17 amino acids. Written as DNA, the CDR3 is TGTGCCAGCAGCCAAGATATGCCTACTAGCGGCCAAGAGACCCAGTACTTC. This gives the protein CASSQDMPTSGQETQYF.

The V and J genes are TRBV6-6 and TRBJ2-4; TRBD1 matches 10 bases. The V gene end was trimmed by 0 bases and the J gene end by 7 bases; junction bases not matched to a gene: 3. The CDR3 length is 15 residues. Germline V gives CDR1 MNHNY, CDR2 SVGAGI (reference sequence). The CDR3 DNA sequence: TGTGCCAGCAGTTACTCGACAGGGGGCGTGAACATTCAGTACTTC. Its translation is CASSYSTGGVNIQYF.

With respect to this clone: An end of the junction differs from the germline gene, which may be a read error. Other nucleotide sequences in the sample specify the same CDR3. The rearrangement uses TRBV7-2 and TRBJ2-3; D unclear. CDR1 is SGHTA and CDR2 is FQGNSA in the germline V gene. CDR3 length: 14 amino acids. CDR3 residues: CASSLEVAADTQYF. DNA of the CDR3: TGTGCCAGTAGCTTAGAGGTGGCGGCAGATACGCAGTATTTT.

For this clone: Other DNA sequences in the sample encode the same CDR3. V and J are TRBV12-5 and TRBJ2-1; 7 bases line up with TRBD2. This CDR3 has 19 residues. The junction had 13 bases not matched to a gene; V was cut back by 2 bases and J by 0 bases. The germline gives CDR1 LGHNT, CDR2 FRNRAP. CDR3 in amino acids: CASGLTDGTTDDSYNEQFF. DNA for the CDR3: TGTGCTAGTGGTTTGACAGACGGGACTACCGATGACTCCTACAATGAGCAGTTCTTC.

CDR3 sequence (DNA): TGCGCCAGCAGCAGGACAGGGCTGTCTGAAGCTTTCTTT. Translation: CASSRTGLSEAFF. The chain is built from TRBV10-2 and TRBJ1-1; 8 bases are a match to TRBD1. The CDR3 consists of 13 residues. Germline V gives CDR1 WSHSY, CDR2 SAAADI. V lost 6 bases to trimming and J lost 6 bases; unmatched junction nucleotides: 6.

V gene TRBV28 combines with J gene TRBJ2-1, with 11 nucleotides matching TRBD2. CDR3 length equals 15 residues. V shed 6 bases and J 8 bases; nucleotides not matched to a gene: 9. Germline V gene lookup returns CDR1 MDHEN and CDR2 SYDVKM. The CDR3: CASSQIAGGLYEQFF. Here the CDR3 DNA reads TGTGCCAGCAGCCAGATAGCGGGAGGGCTTTATGAGCAGTTCTTC.

The chain has TRBV29-1 and TRBJ1-2; 12 bases are a match to TRBD1. This CDR3 has 22 amino acids. The germline gives CDR1 SQVTM, CDR2 ANQGSEA. The V and J ends lost 0 bases and 5 bases, in that order; junction bases with no gene match: 25. The CDR3 is CSVEDRSLGPGGTGGVRYGYTF. The DNA for the CDR3 is TGCAGCGTTGAAGATAGGTCTCTGGGCCCTGGGGGGACAGGGGGCGTTCGGTATGGCTACACCTTC. The whole variable domain, remainder taken from reference TRBV29-1 and TRBJ1-2, is SAVISQKPSRDICQRGTSLTIQCQVDSQVTMMFWYRQQPGQSLTLIATANQGSEATYESGFVIDKFPISRPNLTFSTLTVSNMSPEDSSIYLCSVEDRSLGPGGTGGVRYGYTFGSGTRLTVV.

The chain is built from TRBV29-1 and TRBJ2-3, with D maybe TRBD1 (6 bases). V was shortened by 6 bases and J by 0 bases, with 10 bases between the two germline ends. In germline, CDR1 is SQVTM, CDR2 ANQGSEA. This CDR3 has 13 amino acids. In nucleotides, the CDR3 is TGCAGCGTCGCACAGGGTAGCACAGATACGCAGTATTTT. It encodes CSVAQGSTDTQYF.

The chain combines TRBV13 with TRBJ2-1; 10 nucleotides align to TRBD2. The CDR3 runs to 16 residues. Per the germline V gene, CDR1 is PRHDT and CDR2 is FYEKMQ (reference sequence). Germline trimming cut 5 bases from V and 7 bases from J; bases unmatched to any gene: 11. CDR3 nucleotide sequence: TGTGCCAGCAGCCCGGCGCTAGCGGGAGTCCGGAATGAGCAGTTCTTC. Residues: CASSPALAGVRNEQFF. Filled out from reference TRBV13 and TRBJ2-1, the complete variable domain reads AAGVIQSPRHLIKEKRETATLKCYPIPRHDTVYWYQQGPGQDPQFLISFYEKMQSDKGSIPDRFSAQQFSDYHSELNMSSLELGDSALYFCASSPALAGVRNEQFFGPGTRLTVL.

The rearrangement uses TRBV6-5 and TRBJ2-7; TRBD1 might be the D (6 bases). The germline V gene has CDR1 MNHEY and CDR2 SVGAGI. This CDR3 contains 13 residues. The V end lost 5 bases, the J end lost 5 bases, and 13 bases lay between the germline ends. The CDR3 sequence: CASSPRGSDEQYF. CDR3 coding DNA: TGTGCCAGCAGTCCCAGGGGAAGCGACGAGCAGTACTTC.

The V call is TRBV6-5, the J call TRBJ1-1; TRBD1 matches at 7 bases. Germline trimming cut 5 bases from V and 4 bases from J; bases unmatched to any gene: 7. This CDR3 has 14 residues. The V gene's germline CDR1 is MNHEY and CDR2 SVGAGI. The CDR3 coding sequence is TGTGCCAGCAGTACACAGGGGTTGGGCACTGAAGCTTTCTTT. The encoded protein is CASSTQGLGTEAFF.